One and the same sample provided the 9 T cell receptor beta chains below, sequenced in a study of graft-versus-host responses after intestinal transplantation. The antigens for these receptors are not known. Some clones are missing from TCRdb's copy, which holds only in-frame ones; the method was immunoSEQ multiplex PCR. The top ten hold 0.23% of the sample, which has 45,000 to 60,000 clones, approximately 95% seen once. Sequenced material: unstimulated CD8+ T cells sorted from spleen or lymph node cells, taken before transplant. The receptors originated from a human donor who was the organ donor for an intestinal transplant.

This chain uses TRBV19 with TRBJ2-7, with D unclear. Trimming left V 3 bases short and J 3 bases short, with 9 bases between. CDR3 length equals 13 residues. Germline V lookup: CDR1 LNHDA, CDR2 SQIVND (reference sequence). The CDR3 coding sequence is TGTGCCAGTAGTATTTTCACCGGCTACGAGCAGTACTTC. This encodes CASSIFTGYEQYF.

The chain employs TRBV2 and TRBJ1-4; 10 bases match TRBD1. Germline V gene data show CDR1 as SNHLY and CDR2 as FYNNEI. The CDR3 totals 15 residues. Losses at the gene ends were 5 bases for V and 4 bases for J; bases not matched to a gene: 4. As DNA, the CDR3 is TGTGCCAGCAGTTGGACAGGGGGTGGTAATGAAAAACTGTTTTTT. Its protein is CASSWTGGGNEKLFF.

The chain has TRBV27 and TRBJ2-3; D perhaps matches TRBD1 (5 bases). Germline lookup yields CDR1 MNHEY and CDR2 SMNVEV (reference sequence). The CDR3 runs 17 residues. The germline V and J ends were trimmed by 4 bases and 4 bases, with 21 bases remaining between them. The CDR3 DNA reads TGTGCCAGCAGTTCCCGGTCACAGGTCCTCTTAGCAGATACGCAGTATTTT. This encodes CASSSRSQVLLADTQYF.

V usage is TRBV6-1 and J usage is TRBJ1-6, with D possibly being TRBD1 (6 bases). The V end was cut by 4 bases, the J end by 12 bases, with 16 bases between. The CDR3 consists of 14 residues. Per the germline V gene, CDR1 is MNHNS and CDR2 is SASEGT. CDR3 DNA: TGTGCCAGCAGTGGAAACAGGGCCCCAGGACCCCTCCACTTT. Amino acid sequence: CASSGNRAPGPLHF.

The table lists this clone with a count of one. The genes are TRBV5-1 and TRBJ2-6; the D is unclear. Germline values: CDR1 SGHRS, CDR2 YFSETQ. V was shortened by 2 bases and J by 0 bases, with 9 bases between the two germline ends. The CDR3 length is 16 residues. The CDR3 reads CASSFWKSSGANVLTF. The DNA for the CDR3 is TGCGCCAGCAGCTTTTGGAAAAGCTCTGGGGCCAACGTCCTGACTTTC. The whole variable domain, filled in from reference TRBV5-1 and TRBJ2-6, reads KAGVTQTPRYLIKTRGQQVTLSCSPISGHRSVSWYQQTPGQGLQFLFEYFSETQRNKGNFPGRFSGRQFSNSRSEMNVSTLELGDSALYLCASSFWKSSGANVLTFGAGSRLTVL.

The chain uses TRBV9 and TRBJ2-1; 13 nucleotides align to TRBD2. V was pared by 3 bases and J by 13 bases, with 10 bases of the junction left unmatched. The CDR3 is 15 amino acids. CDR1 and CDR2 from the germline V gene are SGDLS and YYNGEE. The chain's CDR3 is CASSDRPLAGGPQFF. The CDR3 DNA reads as TGTGCCAGCAGCGACAGACCACTAGCGGGGGGGCCTCAGTTCTTC.

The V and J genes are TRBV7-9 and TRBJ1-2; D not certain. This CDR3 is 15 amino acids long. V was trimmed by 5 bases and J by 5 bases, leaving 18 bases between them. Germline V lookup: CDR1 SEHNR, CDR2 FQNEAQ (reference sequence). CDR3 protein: CASSDQGGDWYGYTF. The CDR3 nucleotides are TGTGCCAGCAGCGACCAAGGCGGGGATTGGTATGGCTACACCTTC.

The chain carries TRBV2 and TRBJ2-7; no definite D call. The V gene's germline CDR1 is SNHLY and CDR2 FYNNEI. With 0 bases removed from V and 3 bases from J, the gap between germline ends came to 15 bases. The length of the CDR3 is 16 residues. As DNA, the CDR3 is TGTGCCAGCAGTGAAGCGCTCGGCGTAGGTTTCTACGAGCAGTACTTC. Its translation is CASSEALGVGFYEQYF. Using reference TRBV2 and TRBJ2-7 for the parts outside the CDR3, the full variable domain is EPEVTQTPSHQVTQMGQEVILRCVPISNHLYFYWYRQILGQKVEFLVSFYNNEISEKSEIFDDQFSVERPDGSNFTLKIRSTKLEDSAMYFCASSEALGVGFYEQYFGPGTRLTVT.

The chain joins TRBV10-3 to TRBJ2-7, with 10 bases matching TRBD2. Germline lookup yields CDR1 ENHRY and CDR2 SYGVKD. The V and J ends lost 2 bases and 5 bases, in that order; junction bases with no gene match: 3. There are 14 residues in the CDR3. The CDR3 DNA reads TGTGCCATCAGTGAGGCTAGCGGGAGAGACGAGCAGTACTTC. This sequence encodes CAISEASGRDEQYF.